This is a list of T cell receptor beta chains from one sample in a study of sequential checkpoint blockade in melanoma. Here immunoSEQ multiplex PCR was the method, and the copy in TCRdb shows in-frame clones only, minus some. Counted here are about 19,000 clones, over 60% occurring once; the ten biggest clones make up about a fifth. The source was CD8+ T cells sorted from blood (inferred from file names), collected from a patient given nivolumab and ipilimumab in sequence. These receptors originate from a human donor with melanoma. Each CDR3 is given with its conserved first and last residue. D genes are given only for firm matches. Some rows have no size entry. The others give once, few or many, or a class for an expanded clone.

D gene | J gene | V gene | clone size | CDR3 DNA | CDR3 protein
- | TRBJ1-2 | TRBV9 | - | TGTGCCAGCAGCCTTCTGGGCAGGGAAGAGTACTATGGCTACACCTTC | CASSLLGREEYYGYTF
- | TRBJ2-1 | TRBV5-5 | few | TGTGCCAGCAGCCCCATAAGCGCTTACAATGAGCAGTTCTTC | CASSPISAYNEQFF
TRBD2 | TRBJ2-3 | TRBV19 | - | TGTGCCAGTAGTATGGAAGCGGGGGAGGCCACAGATACGCAGTATTTT | CASSMEAGEATDTQYF
- | TRBJ1-5 | TRBV2 | - | TGTGCCAGCAGTGTTTCGGGCGGACTGTATAGCAATCAGCCCCAGCATTTT | CASSVSGGLYSNQPQHF
- | TRBJ2-1 | TRBV4-2 | - | TGTGCCAGCAGCCAAGATTCTCCAGGGACCTACAATGAGCAGTTCTTC | CASSQDSPGTYNEQFF
TRBD1 | TRBJ2-1 | TRBV5-1 | few | TGCGCCAGCAGCTCCTCACCCGGGACAGGGAACTACAATGAGCAGTTCTTC | CASSSSPGTGNYNEQFF
TRBD1 | TRBJ2-5 | TRBV5-1 | - | TGCGCCAGCAGCCCGGGCCGGGACAGGGTACGGGAGACCCAGTACTTC | CASSPGRDRVRETQYF
TRBD1 | TRBJ2-7 | TRBV2 | - | TGTGCCAGCAGTGAAGTCGTGGGACAGGAATCCTACGAGCAGTACTTC | CASSEVVGQESYEQYF
TRBD2 | TRBJ2-7 | TRBV5-1 | - | TGCGCCAGCAGCCCCGCTGGGGGAGGGAACGAGCAGTACTTC | CASSPAGGGNEQYF
- | TRBJ1-2 | TRBV27 | - | TGTGCCAGCAGTTTCACAGGGTCCTATGGGGCTAACTATGGCTACACCTTC | CASSFTGSYGANYGYTF
- | TRBJ1-1 | TRBV4-1 | - | TGCGCCAGCAGCCAAGTCGGGGAGGGGACTGAAGCTTTCTTT | CASSQVGEGTEAFF
TRBD1 | TRBJ1-5 | TRBV6-6 | - | TGTGCCAGCAGTTACCTGGACAGGGTAGGCCAGCCCCAGCATTTT | CASSYLDRVGQPQHF
- | TRBJ2-6 | TRBV5-1 | - | TGCGCCAGCAGCTTTGAGGGGAGGTCTGGGGCCAACGTCCTGACTTTC | CASSFEGRSGANVLTF